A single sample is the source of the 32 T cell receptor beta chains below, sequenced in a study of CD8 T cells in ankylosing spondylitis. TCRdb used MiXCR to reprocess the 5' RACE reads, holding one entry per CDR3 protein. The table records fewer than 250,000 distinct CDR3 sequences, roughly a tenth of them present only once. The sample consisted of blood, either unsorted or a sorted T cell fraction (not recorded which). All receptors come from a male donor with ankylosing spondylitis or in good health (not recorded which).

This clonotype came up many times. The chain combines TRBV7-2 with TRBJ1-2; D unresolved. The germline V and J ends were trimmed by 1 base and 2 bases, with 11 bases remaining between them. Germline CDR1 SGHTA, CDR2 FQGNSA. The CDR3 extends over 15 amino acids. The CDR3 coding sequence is TGTGCCAGCAGCTTAGTCCCTGCGGGGAACTATGGCTACACCTTC. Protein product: CASSLVPAGNYGYTF.

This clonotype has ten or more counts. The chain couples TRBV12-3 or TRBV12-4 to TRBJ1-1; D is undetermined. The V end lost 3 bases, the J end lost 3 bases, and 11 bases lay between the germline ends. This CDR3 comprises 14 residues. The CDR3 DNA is TGTGCCAGCAGTTTGTTGTCCGCATACACTGAAGCTTTCTTT. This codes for CASSLLSAYTEAFF.

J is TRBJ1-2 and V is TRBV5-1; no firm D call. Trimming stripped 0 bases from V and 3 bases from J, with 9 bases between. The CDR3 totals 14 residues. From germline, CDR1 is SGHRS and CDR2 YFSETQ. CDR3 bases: TGCGCCAGCAGCTTGGACCGACCAGACTATGGCTACACCTTC. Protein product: CASSLDRPDYGYTF.

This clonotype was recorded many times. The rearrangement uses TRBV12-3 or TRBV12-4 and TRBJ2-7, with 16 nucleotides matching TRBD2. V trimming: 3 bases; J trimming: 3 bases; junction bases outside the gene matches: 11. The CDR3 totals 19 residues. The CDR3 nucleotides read TGTGCCAGCAGTTTGGGGACTAGCGGGAGGGCCTCGGGGGGCTACGAGCAGTACTTC. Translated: CASSLGTSGRASGGYEQYF.

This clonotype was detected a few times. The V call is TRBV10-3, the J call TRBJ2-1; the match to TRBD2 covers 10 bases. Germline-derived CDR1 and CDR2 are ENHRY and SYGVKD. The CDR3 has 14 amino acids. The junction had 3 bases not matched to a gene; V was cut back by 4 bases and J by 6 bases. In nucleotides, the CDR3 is TGTGCCATCAGTGCCGGGACTAGCGCCAATGAGCAGTTCTTC. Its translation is CAISAGTSANEQFF.

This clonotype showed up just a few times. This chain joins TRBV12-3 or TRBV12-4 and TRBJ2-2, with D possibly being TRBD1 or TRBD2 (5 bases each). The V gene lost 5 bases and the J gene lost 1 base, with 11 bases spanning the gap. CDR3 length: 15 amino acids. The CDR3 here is CASSPLGRNTGELFF. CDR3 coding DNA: TGTGCCAGCAGTCCTTTGGGACGGAACACCGGGGAGCTGTTTTTT.

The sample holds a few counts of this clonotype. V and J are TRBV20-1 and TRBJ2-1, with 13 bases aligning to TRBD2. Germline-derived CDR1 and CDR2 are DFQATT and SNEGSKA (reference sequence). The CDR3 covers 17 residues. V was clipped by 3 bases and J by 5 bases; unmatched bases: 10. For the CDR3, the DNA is TGCAGTGCTAGTGCGGGGGGACTAGCGGGGCGCAACAATGAGCAGTTCTTC. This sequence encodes CSASAGGLAGRNNEQFF.

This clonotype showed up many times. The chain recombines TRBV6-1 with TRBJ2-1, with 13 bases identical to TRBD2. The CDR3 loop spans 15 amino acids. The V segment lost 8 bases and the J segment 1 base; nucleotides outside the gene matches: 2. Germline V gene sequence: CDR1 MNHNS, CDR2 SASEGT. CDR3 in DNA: TGTGCCAGCGGACTAGCGGGAGTGTCCTACAATGAGCAGTTCTTC. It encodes CASGLAGVSYNEQFF.

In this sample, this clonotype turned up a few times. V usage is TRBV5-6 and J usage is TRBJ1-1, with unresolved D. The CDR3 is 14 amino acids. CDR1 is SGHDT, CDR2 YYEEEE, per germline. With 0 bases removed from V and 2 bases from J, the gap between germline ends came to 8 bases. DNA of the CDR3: TGTGCCAGCAGCTTGGCGGCAGTTAACACTGAAGCTTTCTTT. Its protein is CASSLAAVNTEAFF. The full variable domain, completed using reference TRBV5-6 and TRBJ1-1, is DAGVTQSPTHLIKTRGQQVTLRCSPKSGHDTVSWYQQALGQGPQFIFQYYEEEERQRGNFPDRFSGHQFPNYSSELNVNALLLGDSALYLCASSLAAVNTEAFFGQGTRLTVV.

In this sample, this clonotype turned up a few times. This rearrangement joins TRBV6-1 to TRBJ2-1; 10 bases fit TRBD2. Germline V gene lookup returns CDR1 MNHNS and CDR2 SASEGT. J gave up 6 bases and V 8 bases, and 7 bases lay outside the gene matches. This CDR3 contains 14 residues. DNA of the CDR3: TGTGCCAGCCACCTAGCGGGAGTCGGCAATGAGCAGTTCTTC. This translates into CASHLAGVGNEQFF.

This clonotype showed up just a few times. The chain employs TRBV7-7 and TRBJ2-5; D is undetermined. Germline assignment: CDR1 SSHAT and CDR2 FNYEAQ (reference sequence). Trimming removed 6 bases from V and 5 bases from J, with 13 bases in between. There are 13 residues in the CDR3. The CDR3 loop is CASRAVGVETQYF. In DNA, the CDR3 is TGTGCCAGCAGGGCCGTGGGTGTGGAGACCCAGTACTTC.

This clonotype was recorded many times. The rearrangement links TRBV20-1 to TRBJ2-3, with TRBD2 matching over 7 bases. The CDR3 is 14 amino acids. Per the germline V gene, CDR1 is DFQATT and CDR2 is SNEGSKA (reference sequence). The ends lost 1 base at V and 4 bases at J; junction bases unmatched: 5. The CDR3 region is CSARAPTSPDTQYF. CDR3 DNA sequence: TGCAGTGCTAGAGCTCCGACTAGCCCAGATACGCAGTATTTT.

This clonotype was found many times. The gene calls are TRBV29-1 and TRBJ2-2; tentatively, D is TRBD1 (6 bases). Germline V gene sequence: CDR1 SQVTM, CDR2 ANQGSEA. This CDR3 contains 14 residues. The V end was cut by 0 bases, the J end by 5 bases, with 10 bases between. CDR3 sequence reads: CSVEERGWTGELFF. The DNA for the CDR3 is TGCAGCGTTGAAGAAAGGGGGTGGACCGGGGAGCTGTTTTTT.

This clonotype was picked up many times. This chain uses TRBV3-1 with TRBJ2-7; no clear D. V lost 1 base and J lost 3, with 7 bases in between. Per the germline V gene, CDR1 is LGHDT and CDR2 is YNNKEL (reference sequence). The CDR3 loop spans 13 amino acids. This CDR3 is CASSQAASYEQYF. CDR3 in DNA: TGTGCCAGCAGCCAAGCCGCGAGCTACGAGCAGTACTTC.

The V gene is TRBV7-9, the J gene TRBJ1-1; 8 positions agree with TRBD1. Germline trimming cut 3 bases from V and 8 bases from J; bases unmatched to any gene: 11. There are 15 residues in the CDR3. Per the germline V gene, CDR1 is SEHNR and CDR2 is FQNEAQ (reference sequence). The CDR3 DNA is TGTGCCAGCAGCTTCGACAGGGGTGGGGTGTCGGAAGCTTTCTTT. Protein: CASSFDRGGVSEAFF.

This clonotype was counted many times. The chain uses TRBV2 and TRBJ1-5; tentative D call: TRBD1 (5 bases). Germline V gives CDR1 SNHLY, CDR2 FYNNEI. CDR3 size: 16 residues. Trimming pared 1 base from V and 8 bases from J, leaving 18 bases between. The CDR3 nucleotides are TGTGCCAGCAGTGAAGTTCTCGGGGGAGGGCAAGAGCCCCAGCATTTT. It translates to CASSEVLGGGQEPQHF. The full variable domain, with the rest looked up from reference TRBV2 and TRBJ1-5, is EPEVTQTPSHQVTQMGQEVILRCVPISNHLYFYWYRQILGQKVEFLVSFYNNEISEKSEIFDDQFSVERPDGSNFTLKIRSTKLEDSAMYFCASSEVLGGGQEPQHFGDGTRLSIL.

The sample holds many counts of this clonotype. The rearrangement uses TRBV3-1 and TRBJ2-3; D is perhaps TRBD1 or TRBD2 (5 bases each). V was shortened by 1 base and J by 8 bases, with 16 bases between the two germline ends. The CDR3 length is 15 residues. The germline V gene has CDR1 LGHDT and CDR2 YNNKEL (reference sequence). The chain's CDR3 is CASSQAGPDRGTQYF. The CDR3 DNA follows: TGTGCCAGCAGCCAAGCGGGGCCCGATCGAGGTACGCAGTATTTT.

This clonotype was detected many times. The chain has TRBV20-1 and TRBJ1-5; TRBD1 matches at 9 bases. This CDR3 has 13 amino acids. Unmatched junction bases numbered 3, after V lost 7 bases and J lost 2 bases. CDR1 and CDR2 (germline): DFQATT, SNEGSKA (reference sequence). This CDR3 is CSVRTGGNQPQHF. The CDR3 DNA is TGCAGTGTACGGACAGGGGGCAATCAGCCCCAGCATTTT.

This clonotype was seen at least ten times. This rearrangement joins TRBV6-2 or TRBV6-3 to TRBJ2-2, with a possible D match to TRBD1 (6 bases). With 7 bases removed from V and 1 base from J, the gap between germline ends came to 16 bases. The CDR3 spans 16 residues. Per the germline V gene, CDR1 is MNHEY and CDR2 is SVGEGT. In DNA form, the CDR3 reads TGTGCCAGCATCGAGGGGACACTGTGGAACACCGGGGAGCTGTTTTTT. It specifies CASIEGTLWNTGELFF.

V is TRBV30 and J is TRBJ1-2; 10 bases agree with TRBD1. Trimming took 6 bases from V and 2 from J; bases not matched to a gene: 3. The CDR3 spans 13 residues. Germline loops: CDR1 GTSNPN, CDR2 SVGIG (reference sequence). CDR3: CACTGQGNYGYTF. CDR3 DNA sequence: TGTGCCTGTACGGGACAGGGGAACTATGGCTACACCTTC.

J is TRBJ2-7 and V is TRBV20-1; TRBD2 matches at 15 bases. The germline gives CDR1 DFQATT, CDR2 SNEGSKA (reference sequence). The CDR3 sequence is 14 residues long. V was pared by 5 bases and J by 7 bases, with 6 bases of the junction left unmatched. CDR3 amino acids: CSALGLAGGNEQYF. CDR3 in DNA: TGCAGTGCTCTCGGACTAGCGGGAGGGAATGAGCAGTACTTC.

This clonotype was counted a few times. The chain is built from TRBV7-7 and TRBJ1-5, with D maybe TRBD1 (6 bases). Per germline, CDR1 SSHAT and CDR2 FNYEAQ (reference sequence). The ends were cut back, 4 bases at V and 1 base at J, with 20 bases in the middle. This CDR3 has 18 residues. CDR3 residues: CASSCPSGTLGSNQPQHF. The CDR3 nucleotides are TGTGCCAGCAGCTGCCCCTCCGGGACACTTGGAAGCAATCAGCCCCAGCATTTT.

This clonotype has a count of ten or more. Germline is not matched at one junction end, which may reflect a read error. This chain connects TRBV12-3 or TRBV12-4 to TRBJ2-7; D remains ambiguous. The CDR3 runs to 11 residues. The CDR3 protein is CASSPAYEQYF. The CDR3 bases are TGCGCCAGCAGCCCAGCCTACGAGCAGTACTTC.

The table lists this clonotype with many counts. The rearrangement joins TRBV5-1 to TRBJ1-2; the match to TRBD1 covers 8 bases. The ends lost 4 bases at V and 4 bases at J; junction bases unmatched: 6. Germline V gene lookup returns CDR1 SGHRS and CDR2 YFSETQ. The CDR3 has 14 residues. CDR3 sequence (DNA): TGCGCCAGCAGCCGCCCCGACAGGGGCTATGGCTACACCTTC. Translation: CASSRPDRGYGYTF.

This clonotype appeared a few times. Written as DNA, the CDR3 is TGCAGTGCTAACGGCGGCCATAGCTCCTACAATGAGCAGTTCTTC. This sequence encodes CSANGGHSSYNEQFF. J is TRBJ2-1 and V is TRBV20-1; D gene ambiguous. Per germline, CDR1 DFQATT and CDR2 SNEGSKA (reference sequence). V was clipped by 4 bases and J by 0 bases, with 13 bases between them. This CDR3 has 15 amino acids.

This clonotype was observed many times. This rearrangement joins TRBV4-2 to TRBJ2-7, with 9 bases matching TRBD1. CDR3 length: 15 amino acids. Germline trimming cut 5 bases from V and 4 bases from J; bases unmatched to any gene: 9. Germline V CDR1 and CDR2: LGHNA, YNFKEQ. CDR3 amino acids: CASSVTGGGFYEQYF. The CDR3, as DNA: TGTGCCAGCAGCGTCACAGGGGGCGGATTTTACGAGCAGTACTTC.

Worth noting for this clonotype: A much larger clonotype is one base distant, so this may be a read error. The CDR3 DNA sequence: TGTGCCAGCAGCCCCCGGTCCTACAGTGAGCAGTTCTTC. Protein product: CASSPRSYSEQFF. The chain couples TRBV5-6 to TRBJ2-1; D is unresolved. Per the germline V gene, CDR1 is SGHDT and CDR2 is YYEEEE. This CDR3 has 13 residues.

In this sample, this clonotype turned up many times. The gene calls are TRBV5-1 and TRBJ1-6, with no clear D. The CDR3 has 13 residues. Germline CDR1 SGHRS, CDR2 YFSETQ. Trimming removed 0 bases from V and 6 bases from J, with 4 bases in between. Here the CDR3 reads CASSLEINSPLHF. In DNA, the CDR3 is TGCGCCAGCAGCTTGGAGATTAATTCACCCCTCCACTTT.

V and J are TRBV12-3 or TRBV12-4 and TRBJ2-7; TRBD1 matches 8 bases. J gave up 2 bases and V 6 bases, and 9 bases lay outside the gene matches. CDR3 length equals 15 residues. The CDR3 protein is CASSESGTGAYEQYF. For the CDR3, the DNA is TGTGCCAGCAGCGAATCCGGGACAGGCGCCTACGAGCAGTACTTC.

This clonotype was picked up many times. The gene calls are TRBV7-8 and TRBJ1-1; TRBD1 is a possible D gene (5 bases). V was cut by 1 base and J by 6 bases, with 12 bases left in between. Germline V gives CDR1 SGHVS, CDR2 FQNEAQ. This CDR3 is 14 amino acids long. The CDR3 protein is CASSLVGGGAEAFF. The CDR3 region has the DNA TGTGCCAGCAGCTTAGTCGGGGGTGGCGCTGAAGCTTTCTTT.

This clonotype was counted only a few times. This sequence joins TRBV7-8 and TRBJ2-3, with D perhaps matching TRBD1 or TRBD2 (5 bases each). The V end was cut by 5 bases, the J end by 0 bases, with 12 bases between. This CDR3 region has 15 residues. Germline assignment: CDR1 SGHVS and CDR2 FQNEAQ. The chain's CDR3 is CASSPRDRSTDTQYF. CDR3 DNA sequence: TGTGCCAGCAGCCCTCGGGACCGTAGCACAGATACGCAGTATTTT.

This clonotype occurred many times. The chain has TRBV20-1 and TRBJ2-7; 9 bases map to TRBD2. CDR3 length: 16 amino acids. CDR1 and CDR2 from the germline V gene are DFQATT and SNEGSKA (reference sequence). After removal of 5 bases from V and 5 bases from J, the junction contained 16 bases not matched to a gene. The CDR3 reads CSAETGFLRGGNEQYF. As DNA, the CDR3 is TGCAGTGCTGAAACCGGCTTTTTGCGGGGGGGCAACGAGCAGTACTTC.